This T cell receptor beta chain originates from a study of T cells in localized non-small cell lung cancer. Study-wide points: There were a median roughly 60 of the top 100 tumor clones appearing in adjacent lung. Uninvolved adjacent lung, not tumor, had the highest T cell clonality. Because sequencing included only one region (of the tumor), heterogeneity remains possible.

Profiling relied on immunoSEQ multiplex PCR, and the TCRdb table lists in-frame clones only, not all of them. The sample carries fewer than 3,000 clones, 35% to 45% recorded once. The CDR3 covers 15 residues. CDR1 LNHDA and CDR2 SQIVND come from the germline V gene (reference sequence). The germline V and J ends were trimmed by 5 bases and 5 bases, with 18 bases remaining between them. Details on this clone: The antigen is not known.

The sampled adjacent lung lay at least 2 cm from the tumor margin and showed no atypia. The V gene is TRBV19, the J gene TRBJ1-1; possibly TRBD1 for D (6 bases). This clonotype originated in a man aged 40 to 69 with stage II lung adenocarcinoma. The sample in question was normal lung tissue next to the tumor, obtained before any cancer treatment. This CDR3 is CASSSLRQARTEAFF. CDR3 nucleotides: TGTGCCAGTAGTTCCCTCCGACAGGCTCGAACTGAAGCTTTCTTT.